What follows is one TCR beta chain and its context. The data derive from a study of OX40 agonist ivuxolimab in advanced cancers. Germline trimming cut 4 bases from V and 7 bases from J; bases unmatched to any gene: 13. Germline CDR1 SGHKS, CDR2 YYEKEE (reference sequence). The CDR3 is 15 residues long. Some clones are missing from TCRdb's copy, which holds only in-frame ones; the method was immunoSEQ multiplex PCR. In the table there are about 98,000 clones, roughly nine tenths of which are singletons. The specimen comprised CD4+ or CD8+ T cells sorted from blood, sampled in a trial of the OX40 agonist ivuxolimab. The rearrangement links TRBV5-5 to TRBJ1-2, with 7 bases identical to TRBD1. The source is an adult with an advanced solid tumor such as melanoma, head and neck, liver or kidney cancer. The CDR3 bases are TGTGCCAGCAGCCTAGGGGGCGCGGGGATAGGTGGCTACACCTTC. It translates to CASSLGGAGIGGYTF. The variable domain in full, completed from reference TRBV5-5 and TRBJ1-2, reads DAGVTQSPTHLIKTRGQQVTLRCSPISGHKSVSWYQQVLGQGPQFIFQYYEKEERGRGNFPDRFSARQFPNYSSELNVNALLLGDSALYLCASSLGGAGIGGYTFGSGTRLTVV.